This is a list of T cell receptor beta chains from one sample in a study of T cells after somatic rescue of genetic block. Profiling relied on immunoSEQ multiplex PCR, and the TCRdb table lists in-frame clones only, not all of them. Among several thousand clones listed, approximately 82% were seen once. Sample: peripheral blood mononuclear cells (PBMCs). Receptor source: a boy aged 5-17 years. Each CDR3 is given with its conserved first and last residue. The D gene is left open where the match is weak. Expanded clones are given a class, and other clones once, few, many or no size at all.

J gene,clone size,V gene,D gene,CDR3 protein,CDR3 DNA
TRBJ1-1,.,TRBV18,TRBD1,CASSPAGQSINTEAFF,TGTGCCAGCTCACCAGCGGGACAGAGTATTAACACTGAAGCTTTCTTT
TRBJ1-1,.,TRBV2,.,CASSGAGALGAFF,TGTGCCAGCAGTGGGGCGGGGGCTCTTGGAGCTTTCTTT
TRBJ2-1,.,TRBV7-6,.,CASSLAGAYNEQFF,TGTGCCAGCAGCTTAGCGGGGGCTTACAATGAGCAGTTCTTC
TRBJ2-4,.,TRBV21-1,.,CASSTNLGPPLAKNIQYF,TGTGCCAGCAGCACTAACTTAGGACCCCCTTTAGCCAAAAACATTCAGTACTTC
TRBJ2-6,.,TRBV5-6,.,CASSAEQGGSGANVLTF,TGTGCCAGCAGCGCAGAACAGGGCGGCTCTGGGGCCAACGTCCTGACTTTC
TRBJ2-3,.,TRBV11-2,.,CASSLDSTDTQYF,TGTGCCAGCAGCTTAGACTCCACAGATACGCAGTATTTT
TRBJ1-5,.,TRBV28,.,CASSYSGHLVVYSNQPQHF,TGTGCCAGCAGCTATTCGGGACACCTAGTGGTTTATAGCAATCAGCCCCAGCATTTT
TRBJ1-4,.,TRBV9,.,CASSVDLGGEKLFF,TGTGCCAGCAGCGTAGATCTGGGAGGCGAAAAACTGTTTTTT
TRBJ2-3,few,TRBV13,TRBD2,CASSKLAGGSDTQYF,TGTGCCAGCAGCAAACTAGCGGGGGGGTCAGATACGCAGTATTTT
TRBJ2-2,.,TRBV5-7,.,CASRFGQGPSNTGELFF,TGTGCCAGCAGATTCGGCCAGGGGCCCTCGAACACCGGGGAGCTGTTTTTT
TRBJ2-7,.,TRBV9,.,CASSASPRAYEQYF,TGTGCCAGCAGCGCGTCCCCGAGGGCCTACGAGCAGTACTTC
TRBJ2-2,.,TRBV4-1,.,CASSQIPRVWSGELFF,TGCGCCAGCAGCCAAATACCCAGGGTCTGGTCCGGGGAGCTGTTTTTT
TRBJ1-1,.,TRBV15,.,CATSSQPQRGAAEAFF,TGTGCCACCAGCAGTCAACCCCAAAGGGGGGCGGCTGAAGCTTTCTTT
TRBJ1-2,.,TRBV27,.,CASNRGGVYGYTF,TGTGCCAGCAACCGGGGGGGAGTCTATGGCTACACCTTC
TRBJ2-4,once,TRBV28,TRBD2,CASTRGADIQYF,TGTGCCAGCACGCGGGGGGCGGACATTCAGTACTTC
TRBJ2-7,.,TRBV4-3,TRBD1,CASSQEVAGTGGEYEQYF,TGCGCCAGCAGCCAAGAAGTAGCCGGGACAGGCGGGGAGTACGAGCAGTACTTC
TRBJ1-3,.,TRBV11-3,TRBD1,CASSLHRGQSRGNTIYF,TGTGCCAGCAGCTTACATCGGGGACAGTCGAGGGGAAACACCATATATTTT
TRBJ1-1,.,TRBV7-3,.,CASSFLGRATEAFF,TGTGCCAGCAGCTTCTTGGGCAGGGCGACTGAAGCTTTCTTT
TRBJ2-3,.,TRBV6-5,.,CASSYSSVTDTQYF,TGTGCCAGCAGTTACTCGAGTGTTACAGATACGCAGTATTTT
TRBJ2-1,few,TRBV27,TRBD1,CASSLSGQGQFF,TGTGCCAGCAGTTTATCGGGACAGGGTCAGTTCTTC
TRBJ1-2,.,TRBV4-1,TRBD1,CASSQVDRVFDGYTF,TGCGCCAGCAGCCAAGTGGACAGGGTATTCGATGGCTACACCTTC
TRBJ1-6,.,TRBV10-3,TRBD1,CAIRADRESPLHF,TGTGCCATCAGGGCGGACAGGGAAAGTCCCCTCCACTTT
TRBJ2-5,.,TRBV7-2,.,CASSLVWTIETQYF,TGTGCCAGCAGCTTAGTGTGGACCATAGAGACCCAGTACTTC
TRBJ1-1,.,TRBV11-3,TRBD1,CASSPGQGADTEAFF,TGTGCCAGCAGCCCCGGGCAGGGGGCGGACACTGAAGCTTTCTTT
TRBJ2-7,once,TRBV7-9,.,CASSLAGDEQYF,TGTGCCAGCAGCTTAGCAGGGGACGAGCAGTACTTC